These 6 T cell receptor beta chains were sequenced from one sample in a study of cytomegalovirus exposure and HLA in healthy donors. The PCR contained 60 Vbeta and 13 Jbeta primers. Here immunoSEQ multiplex PCR was the method, and the copy in TCRdb shows in-frame clones only, minus some. Here the sample spans around 130,000 clones, approximately 86% being singletons. Sample: PBMCs. The receptors were sampled from a woman aged 40 to 55 in good health and CMV-seronegative.

The chain recombines TRBV10-3 with TRBJ2-1, with D perhaps TRBD1 (5 bases). Germline V lookup: CDR1 ENHRY, CDR2 SYGVKD. The ends were cut back, 9 bases at V and 7 bases at J, with 13 bases in the middle. The CDR3 consists of 12 residues. Here the CDR3 reads CAISQGRNEQFF. DNA of the CDR3: TGTGCCATTTCGCAGGGAAGGAATGAGCAGTTCTTC.

V gene TRBV11-2 combines with J gene TRBJ2-3, with a tentative D call TRBD1 (5 bases). From germline, CDR1 is SGHAT and CDR2 FQNNGV. The ends were cut back, 1 base at V and 2 bases at J, with 7 bases in the middle. This CDR3 is 14 amino acids long. The CDR3 protein is CASSLGQPTDTQYF. The CDR3 DNA is TGTGCCAGCAGCTTAGGACAGCCCACAGATACGCAGTATTTT.

The J gene is TRBJ1-1, the V gene TRBV4-1; D gene ambiguous. V lost 3 bases, J lost 2 bases, and 10 bases lay in between. CDR1 is MGHRA and CDR2 is YSYEKL in the germline V gene. This CDR3 is built from 14 residues. The CDR3 DNA reads as TGCGCCAGCAGCCAGCAGTGGAGAAACACTGAAGCTTTCTTT. Its translation is CASSQQWRNTEAFF.

CDR3 coding DNA: TGCGCCAGCAGCCCCGATCGGGTCGGGGAGCTGTTTTTT. Residues: CASSPDRVGELFF. The gene calls are TRBV5-1 and TRBJ2-2, with D uncertain. Germline V gene sequence: CDR1 SGHRS, CDR2 YFSETQ. The CDR3 has 13 amino acids. Trimming removed 4 bases at V and 7 bases at J, with 11 bases between.

For this clone: Because it lacks the conserved phenylalanine or tryptophan at the end, this CDR3 is likely a read error. The rearrangement joins TRBV7-9 to TRBJ2-2; D is undetermined. The CDR3 is 13 amino acids. Germline CDR1 and CDR2: SEHNR and FQNEAQ (reference sequence). V was shortened by 5 bases and J by 2 bases, with 6 bases between the two germline ends. The CDR3 reads CASSVSNTGELFS. The CDR3 nucleotides are TGTGCCAGCAGCGTGAGTAACACCGGGGAGCTGTTTTCT.

This clone was observed a handful of times. The chain is built from TRBV7-8 and TRBJ2-1; 7 bases agree with TRBD1. V lost 4 bases, J lost 7 bases, and 1 base stayed unmatched. Germline V gene data show CDR1 as SGHVS and CDR2 as FQNEAQ. This CDR3 is built from 12 residues. This chain's CDR3 is CASSYRGNEQFF. In nucleotides, the CDR3 is TGTGCCAGCAGCTACAGGGGAAATGAGCAGTTCTTC.